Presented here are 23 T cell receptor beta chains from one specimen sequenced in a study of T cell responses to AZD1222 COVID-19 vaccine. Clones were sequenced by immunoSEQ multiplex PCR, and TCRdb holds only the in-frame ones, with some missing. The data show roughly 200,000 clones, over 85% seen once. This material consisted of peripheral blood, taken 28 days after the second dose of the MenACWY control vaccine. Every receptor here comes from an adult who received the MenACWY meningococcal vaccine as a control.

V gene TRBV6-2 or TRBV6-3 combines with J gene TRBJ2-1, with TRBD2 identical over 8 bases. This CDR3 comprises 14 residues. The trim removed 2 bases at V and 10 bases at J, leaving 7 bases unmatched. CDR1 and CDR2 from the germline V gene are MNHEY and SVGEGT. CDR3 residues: CASSYNGGAGEQFF. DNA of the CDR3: TGTGCCAGCAGTTACAACGGGGGGGCCGGAGAGCAGTTCTTC.

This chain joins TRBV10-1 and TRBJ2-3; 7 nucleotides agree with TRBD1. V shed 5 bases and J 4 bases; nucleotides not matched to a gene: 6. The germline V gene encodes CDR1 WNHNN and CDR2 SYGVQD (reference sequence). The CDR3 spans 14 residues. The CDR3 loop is CASSRGQWADTQYF. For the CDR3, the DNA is TGCGCCAGCAGTAGGGGACAGTGGGCAGATACGCAGTATTTT.

DNA of the CDR3: TGTGCCAGCAAGGGACAACCGAGCTCTGGAAACACCATATATTTT. As protein: CASKGQPSSGNTIYF. This chain joins TRBV2 and TRBJ1-3, with D perhaps matching TRBD1 (6 bases). Trimming cost V 7 bases and J 0 bases, with 13 bases left between them. CDR1 SNHLY and CDR2 FYNNEI come from the germline V gene. The CDR3 contains 15 residues.

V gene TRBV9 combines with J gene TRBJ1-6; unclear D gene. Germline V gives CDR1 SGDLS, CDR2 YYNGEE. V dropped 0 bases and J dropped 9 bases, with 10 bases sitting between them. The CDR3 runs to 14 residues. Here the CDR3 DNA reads TGTGCCAGCAGCGTAGCTCCGGGAGGTTCACCCCTCCACTTT. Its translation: CASSVAPGGSPLHF.

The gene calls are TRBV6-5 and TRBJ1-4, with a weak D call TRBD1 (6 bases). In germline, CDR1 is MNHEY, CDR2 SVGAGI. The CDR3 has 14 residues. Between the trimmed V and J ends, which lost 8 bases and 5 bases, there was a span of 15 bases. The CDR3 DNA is TGTGCCAGCCTCCATGGGGGGCTGAATGAAAAACTGTTTTTT. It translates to CASLHGGLNEKLFF.

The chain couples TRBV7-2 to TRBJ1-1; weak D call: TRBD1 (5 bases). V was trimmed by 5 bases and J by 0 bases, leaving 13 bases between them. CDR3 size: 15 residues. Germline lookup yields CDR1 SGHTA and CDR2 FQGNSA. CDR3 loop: CASSLLGALNTEAFF. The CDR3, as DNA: TGTGCCAGCAGCCTCCTTGGGGCCTTGAACACTGAAGCTTTCTTT. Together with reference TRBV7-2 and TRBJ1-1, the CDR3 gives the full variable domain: GAGVSQSPSNKVTEKGKDVELRCDPISGHTALYWYRQSLGQGLEFLIYFQGNSAPDKSGLPSDRFSAERTGGSVSTLTIQRTQQEDSAVYLCASSLLGALNTEAFFGQGTRLTVV.

The CDR3 DNA reads as TGCGCCAGCAGCCCGGCGGGACAGGGGTCATACAATGAGCAGTTCTTC. It encodes CASSPAGQGSYNEQFF. The gene calls are TRBV5-1 and TRBJ2-1; 10 bases align to TRBD1. Looked up from germline, CDR1 is SGHRS and CDR2 is YFSETQ. The junction had 8 bases not matched to a gene; V was cut back by 4 bases and J by 4 bases. The CDR3 runs 16 residues.

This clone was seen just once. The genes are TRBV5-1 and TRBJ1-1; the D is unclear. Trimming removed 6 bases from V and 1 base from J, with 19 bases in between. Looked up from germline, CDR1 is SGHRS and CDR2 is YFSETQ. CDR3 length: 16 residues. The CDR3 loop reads CASTPQIELANTEAFF. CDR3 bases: TGCGCCAGCACTCCCCAGATCGAGTTGGCGAACACTGAAGCTTTCTTT. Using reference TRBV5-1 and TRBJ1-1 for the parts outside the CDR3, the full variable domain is KAGVTQTPRYLIKTRGQQVTLSCSPISGHRSVSWYQQTPGQGLQFLFEYFSETQRNKGNFPGRFSGRQFSNSRSEMNVSTLELGDSALYLCASTPQIELANTEAFFGQGTRLTVV.

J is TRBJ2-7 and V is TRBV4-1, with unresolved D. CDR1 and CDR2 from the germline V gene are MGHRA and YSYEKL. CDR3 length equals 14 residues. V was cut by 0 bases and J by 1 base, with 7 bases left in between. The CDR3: CASSQDLGSYEQYF. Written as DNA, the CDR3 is TGCGCCAGCAGCCAAGATCTTGGGTCCTACGAGCAGTACTTC.

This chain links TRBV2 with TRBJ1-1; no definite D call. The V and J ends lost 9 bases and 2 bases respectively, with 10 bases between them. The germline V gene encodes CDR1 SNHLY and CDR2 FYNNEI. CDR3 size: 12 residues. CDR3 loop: CASWAPNTEAFF. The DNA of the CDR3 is TGTGCCAGTTGGGCCCCAAACACTGAAGCTTTCTTT.

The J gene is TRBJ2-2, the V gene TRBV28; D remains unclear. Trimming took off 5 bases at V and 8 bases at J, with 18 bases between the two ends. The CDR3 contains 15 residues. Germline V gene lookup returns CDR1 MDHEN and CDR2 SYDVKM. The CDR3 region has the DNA TGTGCCAGCAGTCTCGCGACGTCGCTCGAGGGGGAGCTGTTTTTT. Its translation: CASSLATSLEGELFF.

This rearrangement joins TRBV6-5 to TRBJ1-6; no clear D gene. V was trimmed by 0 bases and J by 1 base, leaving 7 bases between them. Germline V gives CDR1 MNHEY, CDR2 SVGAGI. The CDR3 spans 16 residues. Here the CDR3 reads CASSYSTRSYNSPLHF. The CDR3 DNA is TGTGCCAGCAGTTACTCGACACGGTCCTATAATTCACCCCTCCACTTT.

The chain's CDR3 is CATNRDRVRSGANVLTF. CDR3 coding DNA: TGTGCCACAAACCGGGACAGGGTTCGCTCTGGGGCCAACGTCCTGACTTTC. V is TRBV19 and J is TRBJ2-6; 9 positions match TRBD1. The CDR3 loop spans 17 amino acids. The V segment lost 10 bases and the J segment 0 bases; nucleotides outside the gene matches: 10. Per the germline V gene, CDR1 is LNHDA and CDR2 is SQIVND (reference sequence).

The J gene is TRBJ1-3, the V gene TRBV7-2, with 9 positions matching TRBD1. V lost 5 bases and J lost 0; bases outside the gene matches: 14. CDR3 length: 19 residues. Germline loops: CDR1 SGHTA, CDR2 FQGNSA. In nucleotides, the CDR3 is TGTGCCAGCAGCCACGGGACAGGGCCTAGGGGATCCTCTGGAAACACCATATATTTT. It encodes CASSHGTGPRGSSGNTIYF.

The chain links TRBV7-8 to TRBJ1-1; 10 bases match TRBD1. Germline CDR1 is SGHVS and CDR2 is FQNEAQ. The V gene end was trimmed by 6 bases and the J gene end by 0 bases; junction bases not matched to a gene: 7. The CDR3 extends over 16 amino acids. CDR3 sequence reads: CASSSGTGEMNTEAFF. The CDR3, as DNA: TGTGCCAGCAGTTCGGGGACAGGGGAGATGAACACTGAAGCTTTCTTT.

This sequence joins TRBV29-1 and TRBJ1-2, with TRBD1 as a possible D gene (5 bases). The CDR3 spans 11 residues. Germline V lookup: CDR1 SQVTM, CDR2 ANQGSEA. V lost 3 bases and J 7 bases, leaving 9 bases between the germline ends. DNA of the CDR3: TGCAGCGTTGACGGGGCAGCTGGCTACACCTTC. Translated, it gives CSVDGAAGYTF.

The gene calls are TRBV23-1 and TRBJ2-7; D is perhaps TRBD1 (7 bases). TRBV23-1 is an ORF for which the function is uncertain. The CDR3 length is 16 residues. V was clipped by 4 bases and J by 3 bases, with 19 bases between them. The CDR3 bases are TGCGCCAGCAGTCCCCCACCGACAGGGAGGCTCTACGAGCAGTACTTC. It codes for CASSPPPTGRLYEQYF.

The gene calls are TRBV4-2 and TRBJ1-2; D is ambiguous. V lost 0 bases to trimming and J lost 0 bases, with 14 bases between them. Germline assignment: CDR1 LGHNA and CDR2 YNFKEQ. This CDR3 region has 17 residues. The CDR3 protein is CASSQDRLGASNYGYTF. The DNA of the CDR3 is TGTGCCAGCAGCCAAGATCGGTTGGGAGCCTCTAACTATGGCTACACCTTC.

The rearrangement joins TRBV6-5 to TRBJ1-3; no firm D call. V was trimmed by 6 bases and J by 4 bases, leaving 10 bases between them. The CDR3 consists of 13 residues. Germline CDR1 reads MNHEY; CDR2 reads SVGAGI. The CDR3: CASSETRGNTIYF. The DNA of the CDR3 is TGTGCCAGCAGCGAGACACGGGGAAACACCATATATTTT.

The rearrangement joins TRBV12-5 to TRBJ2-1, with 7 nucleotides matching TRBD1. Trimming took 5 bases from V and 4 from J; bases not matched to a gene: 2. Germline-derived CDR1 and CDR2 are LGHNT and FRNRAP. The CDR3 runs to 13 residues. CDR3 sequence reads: CASGDRVYNEQFF. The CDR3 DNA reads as TGTGCTAGTGGTGACAGGGTATACAATGAGCAGTTCTTC. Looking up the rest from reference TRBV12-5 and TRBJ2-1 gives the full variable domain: DARVTQTPRHKVTEMGQEVTMRCQPILGHNTVFWYRQTMMQGLELLAYFRNRAPLDDSGMPKDRFSAEMPDATLATLKIQPSEPRDSAVYFCASGDRVYNEQFFGPGTRLTVL.

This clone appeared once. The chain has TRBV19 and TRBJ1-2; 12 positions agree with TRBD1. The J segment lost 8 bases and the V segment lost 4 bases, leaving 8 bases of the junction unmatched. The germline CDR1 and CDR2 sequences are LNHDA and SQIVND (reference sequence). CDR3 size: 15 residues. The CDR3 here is CASSRPGQGAYGYTF. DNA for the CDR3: TGTGCCAGTAGTAGGCCGGGACAGGGGGCTTACGGCTACACCTTC. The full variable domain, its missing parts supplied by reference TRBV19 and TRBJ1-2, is DGGITQSPKYLFRKEGQNVTLSCEQNLNHDAMYWYRQDPGQGLRLIYYSQIVNDFQKGDIAEGYSVSREKKESFPLTVTSAQKNPTAFYLCASSRPGQGAYGYTFGSGTRLTVV.

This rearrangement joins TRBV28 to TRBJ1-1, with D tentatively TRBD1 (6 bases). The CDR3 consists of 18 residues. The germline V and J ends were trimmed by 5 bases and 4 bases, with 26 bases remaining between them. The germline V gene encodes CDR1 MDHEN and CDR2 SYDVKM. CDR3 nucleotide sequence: TGTGCCAGCAGTCCCTTAGGCAGGGTAATGGGGGCGGGCACTGAAGCTTTCTTT. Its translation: CASSPLGRVMGAGTEAFF.

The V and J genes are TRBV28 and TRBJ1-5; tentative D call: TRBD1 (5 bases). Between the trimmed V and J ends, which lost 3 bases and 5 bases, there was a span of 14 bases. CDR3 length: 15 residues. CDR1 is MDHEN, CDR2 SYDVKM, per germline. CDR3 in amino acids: CASSFIGRGDQPQHF. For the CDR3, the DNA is TGTGCCAGCAGTTTTATAGGGCGGGGGGATCAGCCCCAGCATTTT.